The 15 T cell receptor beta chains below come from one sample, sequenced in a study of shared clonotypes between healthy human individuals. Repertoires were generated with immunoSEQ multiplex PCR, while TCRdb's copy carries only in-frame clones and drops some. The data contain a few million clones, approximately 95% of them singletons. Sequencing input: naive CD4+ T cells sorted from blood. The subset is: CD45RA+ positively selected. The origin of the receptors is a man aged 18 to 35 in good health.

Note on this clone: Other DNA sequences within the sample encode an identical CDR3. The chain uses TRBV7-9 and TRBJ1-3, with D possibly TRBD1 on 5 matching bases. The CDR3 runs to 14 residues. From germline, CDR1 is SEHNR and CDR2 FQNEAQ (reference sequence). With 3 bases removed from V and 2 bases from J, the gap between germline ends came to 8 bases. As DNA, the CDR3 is TGTGCCAGCAGCTTGGGGGGGACTGGAAACACCATATATTTT. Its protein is CASSLGGTGNTIYF.

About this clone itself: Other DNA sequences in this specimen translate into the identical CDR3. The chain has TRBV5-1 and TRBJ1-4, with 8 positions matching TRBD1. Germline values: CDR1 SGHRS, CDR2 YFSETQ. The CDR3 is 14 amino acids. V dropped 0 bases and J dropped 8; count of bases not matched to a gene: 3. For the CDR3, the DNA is TGCGCCAGCAGCTTGGAACAGGGGGGCGAAAAACTGTTTTTT. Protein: CASSLEQGGEKLFF.

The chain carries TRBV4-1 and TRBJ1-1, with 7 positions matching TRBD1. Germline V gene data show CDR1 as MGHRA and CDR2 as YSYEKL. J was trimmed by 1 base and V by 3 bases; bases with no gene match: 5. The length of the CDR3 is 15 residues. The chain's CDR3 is CASSHKQGRNTEAFF. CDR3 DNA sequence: TGCGCCAGCAGCCATAAACAGGGGCGGAACACTGAAGCTTTCTTT.

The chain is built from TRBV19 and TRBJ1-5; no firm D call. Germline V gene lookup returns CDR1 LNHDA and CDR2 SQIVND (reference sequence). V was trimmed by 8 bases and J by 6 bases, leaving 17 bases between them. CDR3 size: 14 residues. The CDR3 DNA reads TGTGCCAGTCAGGTGTTCGGTTTGGGTCAGCCCCAGCATTTT. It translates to CASQVFGLGQPQHF.

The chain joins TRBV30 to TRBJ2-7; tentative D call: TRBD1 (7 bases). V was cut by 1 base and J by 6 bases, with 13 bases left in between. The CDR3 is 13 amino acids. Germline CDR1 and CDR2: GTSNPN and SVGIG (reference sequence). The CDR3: CAWSGQGGAEQYF. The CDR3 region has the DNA TGTGCCTGGAGTGGACAGGGAGGAGCCGAGCAGTACTTC.

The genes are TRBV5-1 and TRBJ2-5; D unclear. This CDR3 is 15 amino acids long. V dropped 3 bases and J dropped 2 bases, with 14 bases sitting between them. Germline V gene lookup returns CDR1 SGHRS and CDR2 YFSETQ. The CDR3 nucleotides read TGCGCCAGCAGCTCGCCCGCAGGCGGACAAGAGACCCAGTACTTC. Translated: CASSSPAGGQETQYF.

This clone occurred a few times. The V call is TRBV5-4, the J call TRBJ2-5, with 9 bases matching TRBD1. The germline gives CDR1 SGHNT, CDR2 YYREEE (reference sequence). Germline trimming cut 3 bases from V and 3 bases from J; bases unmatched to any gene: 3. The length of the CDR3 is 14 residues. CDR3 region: CASSSRDREETQYF. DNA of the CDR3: TGTGCCAGCAGCTCCCGGGACAGGGAAGAGACCCAGTACTTC.

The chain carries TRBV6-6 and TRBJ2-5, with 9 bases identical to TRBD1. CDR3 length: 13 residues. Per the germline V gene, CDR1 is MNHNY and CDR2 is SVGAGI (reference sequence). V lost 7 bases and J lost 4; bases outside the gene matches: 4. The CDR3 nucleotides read TGTGCCAGCACCTCACAGGGGGCAGAGACCCAGTACTTC. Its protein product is CASTSQGAETQYF.

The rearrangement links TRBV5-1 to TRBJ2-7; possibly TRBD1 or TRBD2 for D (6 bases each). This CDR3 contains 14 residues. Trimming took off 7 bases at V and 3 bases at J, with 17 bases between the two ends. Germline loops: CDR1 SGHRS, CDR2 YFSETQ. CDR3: CASGGQAPFYEQYF. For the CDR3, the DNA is TGCGCCAGCGGGGGGCAGGCTCCTTTCTACGAGCAGTACTTC.

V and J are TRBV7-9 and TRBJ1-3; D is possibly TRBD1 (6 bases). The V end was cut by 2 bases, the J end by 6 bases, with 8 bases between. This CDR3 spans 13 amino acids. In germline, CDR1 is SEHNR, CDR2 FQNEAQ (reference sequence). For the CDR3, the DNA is TGTGCCAGCAGCTTAAGGGGGGAAAACACCATATATTTT. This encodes CASSLRGENTIYF.

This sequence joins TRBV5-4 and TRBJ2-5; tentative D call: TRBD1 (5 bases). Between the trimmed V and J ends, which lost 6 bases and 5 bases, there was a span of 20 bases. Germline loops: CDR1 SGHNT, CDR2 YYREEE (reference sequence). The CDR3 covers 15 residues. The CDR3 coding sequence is TGTGCCAGCACCCTGAGACAGTCGAGTATCGAGACCCAGTACTTC. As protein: CASTLRQSSIETQYF.

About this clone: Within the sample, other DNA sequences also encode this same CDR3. The CDR3 is CSVVGNTEAFF. CDR3 in DNA: TGCAGCGTCGTCGGGAACACTGAAGCTTTCTTT. V gene TRBV29-1 combines with J gene TRBJ1-1; D remains unclear. This CDR3 comprises 11 residues. The ends were cut back, 6 bases at V and 1 base at J, with 6 bases in the middle. Germline loops: CDR1 SQVTM, CDR2 ANQGSEA.

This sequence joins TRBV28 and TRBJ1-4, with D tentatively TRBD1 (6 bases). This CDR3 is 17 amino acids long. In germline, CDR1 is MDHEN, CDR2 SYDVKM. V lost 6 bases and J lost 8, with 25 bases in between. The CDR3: CASSLPRGGAVLEKLFF. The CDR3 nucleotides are TGTGCCAGCAGCCTCCCTCGTGGGGGGGCGGTATTAGAAAAACTGTTTTTT.

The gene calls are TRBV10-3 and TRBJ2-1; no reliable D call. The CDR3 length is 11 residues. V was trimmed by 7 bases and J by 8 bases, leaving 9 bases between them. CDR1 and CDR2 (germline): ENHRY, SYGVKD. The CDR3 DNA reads TGTGCCATCACGGGCGGCGATGAGCAGTTCTTC. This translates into CAITGGDEQFF.

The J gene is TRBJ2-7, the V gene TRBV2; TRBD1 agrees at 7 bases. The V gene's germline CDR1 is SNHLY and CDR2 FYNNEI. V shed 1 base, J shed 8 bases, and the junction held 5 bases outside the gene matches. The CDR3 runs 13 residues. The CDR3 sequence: CASSEGRDSKQYF. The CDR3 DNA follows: TGTGCCAGCAGTGAAGGAAGGGACAGCAAGCAGTACTTC.